These T cell receptor beta chains were read from a single sample in a study of cytomegalovirus exposure and HLA in healthy donors. Profiled with immunoSEQ multiplex PCR; TCRdb holds only in-frame clones, not every one. The table shows around 70,000 clones, with around 75% occurring only once. Sequencing was done on a sample of PBMCs. The receptors here all came from a man aged 65 to 79 in good health and CMV-seronegative. The CDR3 runs from the conserved cysteine through the conserved F or W. The order of the fields is clone size, V gene, J gene, D gene, CDR3 DNA, CDR3 protein. The D gene is left open where the match is weak. Clone size is shown for a subset of rows, as once, few, many or a class of expanded clone.

clone_size: .
v_call: TRBV7-2
j_call: TRBJ2-3
d_call: .
cdr3_nt: TGTGCCAGCAGCTTAGAGGGGACACTTAGCACAGATACGCAGTATTTT
cdr3_aa: CASSLEGTLSTDTQYF

clone_size: .
v_call: TRBV30
j_call: TRBJ1-5
d_call: .
cdr3_nt: TGTGCCTGGAGTGGAATAGGGGCTAGTCAGCCCCAGCATTTT
cdr3_aa: CAWSGIGASQPQHF

clone_size: .
v_call: TRBV4-3
j_call: TRBJ1-5
d_call: .
cdr3_nt: TGCGCCAGCAGCCGGACACGAAATCAGCCCCAGCATTTT
cdr3_aa: CASSRTRNQPQHF

clone_size: many
v_call: TRBV13
j_call: TRBJ2-7
d_call: TRBD1
cdr3_nt: TGTGCCAGCAGCTTGGGGACAGGGGGTTTCGAGCAGTACTTC
cdr3_aa: CASSLGTGGFEQYF

clone_size: once
v_call: TRBV5-1
j_call: TRBJ2-7
d_call: TRBD1
cdr3_nt: TGCGCCAGCAGGCCGACAGGGGGCAATTACGAGCAGTACTTC
cdr3_aa: CASRPTGGNYEQYF

clone_size: .
v_call: TRBV28
j_call: TRBJ1-1
d_call: .
cdr3_nt: TGTGCCAGCCCCAACCTCGACAGACCCATGAACACTGAAGCTTTCTTT
cdr3_aa: CASPNLDRPMNTEAFF

clone_size: .
v_call: TRBV7-6
j_call: TRBJ1-2
d_call: .
cdr3_nt: TGTGCCATCCTGACTCCCCCGGGACATCCTAACTATGGCTACACCTTC
cdr3_aa: CAILTPPGHPNYGYTF

clone_size: .
v_call: TRBV7-9
j_call: TRBJ1-1
d_call: .
cdr3_nt: TGTTCCAGCTACCCCTCCAGAGGTCAGAACACTGAAGCTTTCTTT
cdr3_aa: CSSYPSRGQNTEAFF

clone_size: .
v_call: TRBV9
j_call: TRBJ2-7
d_call: .
cdr3_nt: TGTGCCAGCAGCGCAGAGGCCGGGGGATTCCGCGAGCAGTACTTC
cdr3_aa: CASSAEAGGFREQYF

clone_size: .
v_call: TRBV5-1
j_call: TRBJ2-1
d_call: TRBD2
cdr3_nt: TGCGCCAGCAGGCAGACTAGCGGGAGGGCTTATGAGCAGTTCTTC
cdr3_aa: CASRQTSGRAYEQFF

clone_size: .
v_call: TRBV28
j_call: TRBJ1-2
d_call: TRBD1
cdr3_nt: TGTGCCAGCAGCCCGACAGGGTTCTATGGCTACACCTTC
cdr3_aa: CASSPTGFYGYTF

clone_size: .
v_call: TRBV28
j_call: TRBJ1-5
d_call: .
cdr3_nt: TGTGCCAGCAGTTTCAGTAGCAATCAGCCCCAGCATTTT
cdr3_aa: CASSFSSNQPQHF

clone_size: .
v_call: TRBV18
j_call: TRBJ2-5
d_call: TRBD2
cdr3_nt: TGTGCCAGCTCACCACGGACTAGCGGAGGGGGAGAGACCCAGTACTTC
cdr3_aa: CASSPRTSGGGETQYF

clone_size: few
v_call: TRBV7-2
j_call: TRBJ1-2
d_call: TRBD1
cdr3_nt: TGTGCCAGCGGTCACCGGGACAGGGGGCTAGGCTATGGCTACACCTTC
cdr3_aa: CASGHRDRGLGYGYTF

clone_size: .
v_call: TRBV11-2
j_call: TRBJ1-1
d_call: TRBD1
cdr3_nt: TGTGCCAGCAGCTCACAGGGGGCAGTTGGCACTGAAGCTTTCTTT
cdr3_aa: CASSSQGAVGTEAFF

clone_size: .
v_call: TRBV10-2
j_call: TRBJ2-1
d_call: .
cdr3_nt: TGCGCCAGCAGCCCGGGCGGGAATGAGCAGTTCTTC
cdr3_aa: CASSPGGNEQFF

clone_size: .
v_call: TRBV7-8
j_call: TRBJ2-1
d_call: TRBD2
cdr3_nt: TGTGCCAGCAGCCCCAGGACTAGCATCGGTGAGCAGTTCTTC
cdr3_aa: CASSPRTSIGEQFF

clone_size: few
v_call: TRBV19
j_call: TRBJ2-3
d_call: TRBD2
cdr3_nt: TGTGCCAGTAGTAATCAGGGACTAGCGGGACCAGATACGCAGTATTTT
cdr3_aa: CASSNQGLAGPDTQYF

clone_size: .
v_call: TRBV25-1
j_call: TRBJ1-6
d_call: .
cdr3_nt: TGTGCCAGCAGTGCACTCACGGGGTCACCCCTCCACTTT
cdr3_aa: CASSALTGSPLHF

clone_size: .
v_call: TRBV9
j_call: TRBJ1-3
d_call: .
cdr3_nt: TGTGCCAGCAGCGTTGGCTCTTCTGGAAACACCATATATTTT
cdr3_aa: CASSVGSSGNTIYF

clone_size: once
v_call: TRBV7-6
j_call: TRBJ1-6
d_call: .
cdr3_nt: TGTGCCAGCAGCTTAGGGGGGACATCGATAAATTCACCCCTCCACTTT
cdr3_aa: CASSLGGTSINSPLHF

clone_size: few
v_call: TRBV7-8
j_call: TRBJ2-5
d_call: .
cdr3_nt: TGTGCCAGCAGCTTAGGTCTCTCAGAGACCCAGTACTTC
cdr3_aa: CASSLGLSETQYF

clone_size: .
v_call: TRBV5-1
j_call: TRBJ2-7
d_call: TRBD2
cdr3_nt: TGCGCCAGCAGAGTGGCGGGAGGGAACGAGCAGTACTTC
cdr3_aa: CASRVAGGNEQYF

clone_size: .
v_call: TRBV7-9
j_call: TRBJ1-2
d_call: TRBD1
cdr3_nt: TGTGCCAGCAGACCCGGACAGGGGGGGGGCTATGGCTACACCTTC
cdr3_aa: CASRPGQGGGYGYTF

clone_size: few
v_call: TRBV5-1
j_call: TRBJ2-1
d_call: TRBD2
cdr3_nt: TGCGCCAGCAGCTTGAGCGGGGGGGAAGGCAATGAGCAGTTCTTC
cdr3_aa: CASSLSGGEGNEQFF

clone_size: .
v_call: TRBV4-1
j_call: TRBJ1-5
d_call: TRBD1
cdr3_nt: TGCGCCAGCAGCCGGGAACAGGGGGCTGTTCAGCCCCAGCATTTT
cdr3_aa: CASSREQGAVQPQHF

clone_size: .
v_call: TRBV20-1
j_call: TRBJ1-2
d_call: .
cdr3_nt: TGCAGTGCTAACCAGTACGGCTACACCTTC
cdr3_aa: CSANQYGYTF

clone_size: once
v_call: TRBV21-1
j_call: TRBJ1-5
d_call: .
cdr3_nt: TGTGCCAGCAGCATCCGGCAGCCCCAGCATTTT
cdr3_aa: CASSIRQPQHF

clone_size: .
v_call: TRBV27
j_call: TRBJ2-3
d_call: .
cdr3_nt: TGTGCCAGCAGTTTTATGCAGACTAGCACAGATACGCAGTATTTT
cdr3_aa: CASSFMQTSTDTQYF

clone_size: .
v_call: TRBV29-1
j_call: TRBJ1-5
d_call: .
cdr3_nt: TGCAGCGTTGGAGCAAGCAATCAGCCCCAGCATTTT
cdr3_aa: CSVGASNQPQHF

clone_size: .
v_call: TRBV6-1
j_call: TRBJ1-1
d_call: .
cdr3_nt: TGTGCCAGCAATCAGGGTAGGCGGACTGAAGCTTTCTTT
cdr3_aa: CASNQGRRTEAFF

clone_size: few
v_call: TRBV4-3
j_call: TRBJ1-3
d_call: .
cdr3_nt: TGCGCCAGCAGCCAAGATTCGGGACACCAAGGAAACACCATATATTTT
cdr3_aa: CASSQDSGHQGNTIYF

clone_size: .
v_call: TRBV7-9
j_call: TRBJ2-7
d_call: TRBD1
cdr3_nt: TGTGCCAGCAGCCCCCAGAGCGGGACAGGGTGGGTCGAGCAGTACTTC
cdr3_aa: CASSPQSGTGWVEQYF

clone_size: .
v_call: TRBV6-6
j_call: TRBJ1-3
d_call: .
cdr3_nt: TGTGCCAGCAGTTCAGACAGCCTCTCTGGAAACACCATATATTTT
cdr3_aa: CASSSDSLSGNTIYF

clone_size: .
v_call: TRBV19
j_call: TRBJ1-5
d_call: .
cdr3_nt: TGTGCCAGTAGTATCGCGGGCGATCAGCCCCAGCATTTT
cdr3_aa: CASSIAGDQPQHF

clone_size: .
v_call: TRBV6-5
j_call: TRBJ2-3
d_call: .
cdr3_nt: TGTGCCACGCCTTGTTCGGAGGTGAGCACAGATACGCAGTATTTT
cdr3_aa: CATPCSEVSTDTQYF

clone_size: .
v_call: TRBV19
j_call: TRBJ1-1
d_call: .
cdr3_nt: TGTGCCAGTACCCCAAGGGGGGGGTTGGGCACTGAAGCTTTCTTT
cdr3_aa: CASTPRGGLGTEAFF

clone_size: .
v_call: TRBV5-1
j_call: TRBJ2-7
d_call: TRBD2
cdr3_nt: TGCGCCAGCAGCTGGGGGGGGGTGGGCAACGAGCAGTACTTC
cdr3_aa: CASSWGGVGNEQYF

clone_size: many
v_call: TRBV15
j_call: TRBJ2-5
d_call: .
cdr3_nt: TGTGCCACCAGCAGAACCCCGGGGGAGACCCAGTACTTC
cdr3_aa: CATSRTPGETQYF

clone_size: .
v_call: TRBV6-6
j_call: TRBJ1-3
d_call: .
cdr3_nt: TGTGCCAGCAGTTTACACGGGACTGGAAACACCATATATTTT
cdr3_aa: CASSLHGTGNTIYF